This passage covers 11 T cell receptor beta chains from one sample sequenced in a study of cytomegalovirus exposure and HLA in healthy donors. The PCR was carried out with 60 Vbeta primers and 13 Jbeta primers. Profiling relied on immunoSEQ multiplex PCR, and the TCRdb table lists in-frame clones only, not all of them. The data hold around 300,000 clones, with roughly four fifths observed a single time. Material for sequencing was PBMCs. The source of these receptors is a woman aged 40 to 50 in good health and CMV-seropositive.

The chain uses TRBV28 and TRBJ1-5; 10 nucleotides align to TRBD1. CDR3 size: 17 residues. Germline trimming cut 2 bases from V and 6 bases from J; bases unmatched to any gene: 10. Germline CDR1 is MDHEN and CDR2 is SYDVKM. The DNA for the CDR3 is TGTGCCAGCAGTTTAGACAGGGGGCGTCTTTTGGGTCAGCCCCAGCATTTT. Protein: CASSLDRGRLLGQPQHF.

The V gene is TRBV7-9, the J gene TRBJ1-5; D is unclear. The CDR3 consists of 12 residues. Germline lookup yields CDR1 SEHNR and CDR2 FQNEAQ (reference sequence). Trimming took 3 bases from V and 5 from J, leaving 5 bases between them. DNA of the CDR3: TGTGCCAGCAGCTTTTCGTATCAGCCCCAGCATTTT. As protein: CASSFSYQPQHF.

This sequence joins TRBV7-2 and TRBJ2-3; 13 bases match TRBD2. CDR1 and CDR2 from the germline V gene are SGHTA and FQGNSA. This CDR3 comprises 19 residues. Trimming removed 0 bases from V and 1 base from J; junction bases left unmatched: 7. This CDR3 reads CASSLAGRLAGGGTDTQYF. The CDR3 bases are TGTGCCAGCAGCTTAGCGGGCCGACTAGCGGGAGGTGGCACAGATACGCAGTATTTT.

CDR3: CAWSTPPGAYEQYF. CDR3 nucleotides: TGTGCCTGGAGTACCCCCCCGGGGGCCTACGAGCAGTACTTC. The chain carries TRBV30 and TRBJ2-7, with TRBD2 as a possible D gene (6 bases). CDR1 and CDR2 (germline): GTSNPN, SVGIG (reference sequence). V was pared by 2 bases and J by 2 bases, with 13 bases between. This CDR3 has 14 residues.

The CDR3 reads CASSLQGSSNYGYTF. CDR3 coding DNA: TGTGCCAGCAGTTTACAGGGCAGTTCTAACTATGGCTACACCTTC. The chain uses TRBV27 and TRBJ1-2, with D perhaps matching TRBD1 (5 bases). Germline-derived CDR1 and CDR2 are MNHEY and SMNVEV (reference sequence). V dropped 2 bases and J dropped 0 bases, with 10 bases sitting between them. The CDR3 extends over 15 amino acids.

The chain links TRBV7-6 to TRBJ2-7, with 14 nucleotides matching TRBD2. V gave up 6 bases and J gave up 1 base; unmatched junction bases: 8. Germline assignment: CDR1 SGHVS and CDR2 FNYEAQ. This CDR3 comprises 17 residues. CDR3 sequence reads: CASSSGTSGSESYEQYF. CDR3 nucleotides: TGTGCCAGCAGTTCTGGGACTAGCGGGAGTGAATCCTACGAGCAGTACTTC. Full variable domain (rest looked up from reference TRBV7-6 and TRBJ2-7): GAGVSQSPRYKVTKRGQDVALRCDPISGHVSLYWYRQALGQGPEFLTYFNYEAQQDKSGLPNDRFSAERPEGSISTLTIQRTEQRDSAMYRCASSSGTSGSESYEQYFGPGTRLTVT.

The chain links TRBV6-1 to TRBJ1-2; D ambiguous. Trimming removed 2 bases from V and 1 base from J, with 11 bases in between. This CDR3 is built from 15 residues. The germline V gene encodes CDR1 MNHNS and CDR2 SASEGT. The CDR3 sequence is CASSEPYGVNYGYTF. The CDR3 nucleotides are TGTGCCAGCAGTGAACCTTATGGAGTTAACTATGGCTACACCTTC.

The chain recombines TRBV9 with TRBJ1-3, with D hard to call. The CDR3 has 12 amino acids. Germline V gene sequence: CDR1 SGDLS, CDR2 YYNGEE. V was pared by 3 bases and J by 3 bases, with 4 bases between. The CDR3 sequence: CASSGDGNTIYF. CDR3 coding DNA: TGTGCCAGCAGCGGAGATGGAAACACCATATATTTT.

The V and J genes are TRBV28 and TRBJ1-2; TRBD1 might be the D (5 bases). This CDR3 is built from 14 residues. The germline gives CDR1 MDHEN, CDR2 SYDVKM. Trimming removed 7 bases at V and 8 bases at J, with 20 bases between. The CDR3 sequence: CASTSAGGGLGYTF. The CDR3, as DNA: TGTGCCAGCACCTCCGCGGGGGGAGGGCTCGGCTACACCTTC.

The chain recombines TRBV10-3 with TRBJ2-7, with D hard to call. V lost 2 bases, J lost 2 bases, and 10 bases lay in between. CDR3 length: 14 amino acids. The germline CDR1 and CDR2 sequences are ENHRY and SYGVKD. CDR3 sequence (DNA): TGTGCCATCAGTGAGGCCAACACCGCCTACGAGCAGTACTTC. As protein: CAISEANTAYEQYF.

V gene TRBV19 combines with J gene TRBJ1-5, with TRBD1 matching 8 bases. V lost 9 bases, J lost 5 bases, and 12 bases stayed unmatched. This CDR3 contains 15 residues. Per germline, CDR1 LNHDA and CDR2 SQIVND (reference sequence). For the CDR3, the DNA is TGTGCCAGCACGATCCGGGACAGGTTCGATCAGCCCCAGCATTTT. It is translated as CASTIRDRFDQPQHF.